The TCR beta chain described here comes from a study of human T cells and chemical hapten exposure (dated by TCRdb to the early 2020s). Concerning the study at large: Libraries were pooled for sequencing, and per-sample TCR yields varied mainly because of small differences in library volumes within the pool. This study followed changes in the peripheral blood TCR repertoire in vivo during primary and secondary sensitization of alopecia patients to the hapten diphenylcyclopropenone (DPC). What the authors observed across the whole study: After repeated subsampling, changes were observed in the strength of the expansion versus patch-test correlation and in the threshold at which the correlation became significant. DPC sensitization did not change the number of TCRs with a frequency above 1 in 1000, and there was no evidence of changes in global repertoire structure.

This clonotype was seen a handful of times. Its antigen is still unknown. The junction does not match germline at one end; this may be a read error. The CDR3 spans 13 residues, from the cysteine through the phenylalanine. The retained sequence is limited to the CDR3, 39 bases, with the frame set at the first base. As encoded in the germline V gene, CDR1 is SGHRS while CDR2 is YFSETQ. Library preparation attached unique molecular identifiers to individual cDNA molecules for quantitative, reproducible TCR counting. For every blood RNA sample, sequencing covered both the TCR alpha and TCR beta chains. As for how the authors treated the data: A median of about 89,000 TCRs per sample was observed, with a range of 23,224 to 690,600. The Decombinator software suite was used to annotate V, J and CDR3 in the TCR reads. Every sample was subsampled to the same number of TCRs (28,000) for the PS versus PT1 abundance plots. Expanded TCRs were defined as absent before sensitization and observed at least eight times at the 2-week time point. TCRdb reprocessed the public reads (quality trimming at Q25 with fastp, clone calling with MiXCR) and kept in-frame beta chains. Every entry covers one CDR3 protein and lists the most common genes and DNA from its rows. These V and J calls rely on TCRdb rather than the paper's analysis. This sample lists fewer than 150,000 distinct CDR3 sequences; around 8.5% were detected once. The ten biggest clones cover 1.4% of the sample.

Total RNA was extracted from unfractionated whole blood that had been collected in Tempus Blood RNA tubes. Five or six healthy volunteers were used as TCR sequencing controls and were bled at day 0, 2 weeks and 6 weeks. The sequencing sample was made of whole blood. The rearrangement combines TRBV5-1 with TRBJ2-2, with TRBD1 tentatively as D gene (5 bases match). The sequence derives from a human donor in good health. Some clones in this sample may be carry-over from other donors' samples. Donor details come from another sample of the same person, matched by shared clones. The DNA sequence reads TGCGCCACCAGCAGGGAGAACACCGGGGAGCTGTTTTTT. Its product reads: CATSRENTGELFF.